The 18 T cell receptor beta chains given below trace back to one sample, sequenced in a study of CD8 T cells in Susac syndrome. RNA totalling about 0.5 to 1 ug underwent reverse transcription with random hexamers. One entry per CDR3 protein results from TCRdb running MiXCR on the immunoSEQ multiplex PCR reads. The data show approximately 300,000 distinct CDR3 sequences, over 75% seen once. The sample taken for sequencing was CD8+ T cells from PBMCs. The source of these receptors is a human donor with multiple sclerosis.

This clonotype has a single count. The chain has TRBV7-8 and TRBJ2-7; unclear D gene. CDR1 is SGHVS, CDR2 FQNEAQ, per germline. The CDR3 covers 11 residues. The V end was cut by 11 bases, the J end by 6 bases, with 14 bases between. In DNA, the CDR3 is TGTGCCTTGGGTCCCCCTACCGAGCAGTACTTC. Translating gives CALGPPTEQYF.

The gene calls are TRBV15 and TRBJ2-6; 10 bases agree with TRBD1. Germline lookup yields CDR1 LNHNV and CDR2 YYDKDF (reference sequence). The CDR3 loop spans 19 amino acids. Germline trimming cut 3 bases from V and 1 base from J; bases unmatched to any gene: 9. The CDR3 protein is CATSSTPGTGASGANVLTF. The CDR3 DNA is TGTGCCACCAGCAGTACCCCCGGGACAGGGGCTTCTGGGGCCAACGTCCTGACTTTC.

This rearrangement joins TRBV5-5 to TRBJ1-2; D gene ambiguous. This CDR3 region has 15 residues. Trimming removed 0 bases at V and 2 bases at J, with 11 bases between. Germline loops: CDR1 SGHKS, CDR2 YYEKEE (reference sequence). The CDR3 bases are TGTGCCAGCAGCTTGGTTCTCGGACCCAACTATGGCTACACCTTC. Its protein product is CASSLVLGPNYGYTF.

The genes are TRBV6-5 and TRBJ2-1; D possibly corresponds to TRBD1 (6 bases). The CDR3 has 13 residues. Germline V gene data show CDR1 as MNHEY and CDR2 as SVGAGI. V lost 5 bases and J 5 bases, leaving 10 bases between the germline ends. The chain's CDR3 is CASSGGGNNEQFF. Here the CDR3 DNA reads TGTGCCAGCAGTGGGGGCGGCAACAATGAGCAGTTCTTC.

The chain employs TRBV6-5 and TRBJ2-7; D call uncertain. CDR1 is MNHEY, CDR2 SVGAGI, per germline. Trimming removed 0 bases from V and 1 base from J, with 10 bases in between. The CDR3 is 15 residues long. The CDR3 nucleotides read TGTGCCAGCAGTTACTCGGCCAGTCCTTCCTACGAGCAGTACTTC. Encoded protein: CASSYSASPSYEQYF.

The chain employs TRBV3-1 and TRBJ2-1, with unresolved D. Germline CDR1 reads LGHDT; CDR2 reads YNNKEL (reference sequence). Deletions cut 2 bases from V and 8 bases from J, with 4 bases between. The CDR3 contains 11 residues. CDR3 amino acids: CASSQSHEQFF. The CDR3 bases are TGTGCCAGCAGCCAAAGCCATGAGCAGTTCTTC.

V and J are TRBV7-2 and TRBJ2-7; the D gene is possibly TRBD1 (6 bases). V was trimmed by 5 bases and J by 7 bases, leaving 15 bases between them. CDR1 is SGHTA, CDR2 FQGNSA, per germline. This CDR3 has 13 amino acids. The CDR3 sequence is CASSRNREWEQYF. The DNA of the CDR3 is TGTGCCAGCAGCAGGAACAGGGAGTGGGAGCAGTACTTC.

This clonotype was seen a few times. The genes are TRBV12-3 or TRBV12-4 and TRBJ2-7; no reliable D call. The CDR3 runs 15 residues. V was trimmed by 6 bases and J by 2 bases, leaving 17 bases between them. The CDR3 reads CASSPLRRQPYEQYF. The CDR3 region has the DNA TGTGCCAGCAGCCCGTTGAGGCGGCAGCCCTACGAGCAGTACTTC.

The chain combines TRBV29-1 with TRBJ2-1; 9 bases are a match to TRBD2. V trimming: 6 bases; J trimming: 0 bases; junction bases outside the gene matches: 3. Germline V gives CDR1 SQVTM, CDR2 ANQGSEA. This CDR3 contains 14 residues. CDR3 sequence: CSVYSGSSYNEQFF. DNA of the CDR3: TGCAGCGTATATAGCGGGAGCTCCTACAATGAGCAGTTCTTC.

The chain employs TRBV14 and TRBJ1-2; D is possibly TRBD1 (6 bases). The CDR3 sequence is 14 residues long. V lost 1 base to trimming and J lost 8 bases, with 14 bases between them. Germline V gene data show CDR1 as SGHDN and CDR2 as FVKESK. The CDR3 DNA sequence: TGTGCCAGCAGCCAAGTGGTCAGGGGAGCGGGCTACACCTTC. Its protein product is CASSQVVRGAGYTF.

The CDR3 coding sequence is TGTGCCAGCAGTTACCTAAACTACGGCAATGAGCAGTTCTTC. Amino acids: CASSYLNYGNEQFF. V usage is TRBV6-2 or TRBV6-3 and J usage is TRBJ2-1; D gene unclear. V lost 2 bases, J lost 6 bases, and 11 bases lay in between. The length of the CDR3 is 14 residues. Germline-derived CDR1 and CDR2 are MNHEY and SVGEGT.

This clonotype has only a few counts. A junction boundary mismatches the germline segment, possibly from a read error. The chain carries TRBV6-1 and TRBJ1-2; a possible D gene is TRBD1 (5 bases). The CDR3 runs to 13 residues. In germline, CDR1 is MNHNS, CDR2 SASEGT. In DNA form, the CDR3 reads TGTGCCAGCACTGAAGACAGCCCCTATGGCTACACCTTC. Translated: CASTEDSPYGYTF.

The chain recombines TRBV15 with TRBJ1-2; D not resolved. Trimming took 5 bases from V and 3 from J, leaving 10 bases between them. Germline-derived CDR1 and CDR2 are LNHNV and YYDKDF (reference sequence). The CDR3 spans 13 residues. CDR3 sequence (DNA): TGTGCCACCAGCTCGGAGGGCGACTATGGCTACACCTTC. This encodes CATSSEGDYGYTF.

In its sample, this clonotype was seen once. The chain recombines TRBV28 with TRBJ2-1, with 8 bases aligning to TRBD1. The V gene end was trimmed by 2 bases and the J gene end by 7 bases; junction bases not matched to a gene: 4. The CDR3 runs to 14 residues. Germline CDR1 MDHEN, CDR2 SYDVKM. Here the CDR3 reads CASSLTGQANEQFF. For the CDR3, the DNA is TGTGCCAGCAGTTTAACGGGACAGGCGAATGAGCAGTTCTTC.

DNA for the CDR3: TGTGCCAGCAGTTTACGGGGGGCCGGGGAGCTGTTTTTT. Translation: CASSLRGAGELFF. This chain joins TRBV27 and TRBJ2-2, with 7 bases fitting TRBD2. There are 13 residues in the CDR3. CDR1 and CDR2 from the germline V gene are MNHEY and SMNVEV (reference sequence). The V segment lost 2 bases and the J segment 6 bases; nucleotides outside the gene matches: 0.

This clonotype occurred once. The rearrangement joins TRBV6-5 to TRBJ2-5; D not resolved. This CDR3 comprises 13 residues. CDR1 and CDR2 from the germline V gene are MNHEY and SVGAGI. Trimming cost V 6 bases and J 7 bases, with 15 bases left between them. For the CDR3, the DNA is TGTGCCAGCAGCTCTCGGCTGGTCGGGACCCAGTACTTC. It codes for CASSSRLVGTQYF.

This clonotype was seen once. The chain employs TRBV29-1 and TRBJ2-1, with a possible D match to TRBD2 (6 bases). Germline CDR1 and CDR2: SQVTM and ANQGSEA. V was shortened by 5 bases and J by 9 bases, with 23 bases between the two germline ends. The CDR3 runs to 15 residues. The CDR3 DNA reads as TGCAGCGTTTGGCTCGGGGGAAGAGTGCAGGGTGAGCAGTTCTTC. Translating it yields CSVWLGGRVQGEQFF.

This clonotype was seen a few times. CDR3 region: CASSHGQGADEQYF. The CDR3, as DNA: TGCGCCAGCAGCCATGGGCAGGGGGCAGACGAGCAGTACTTC. The chain uses TRBV5-1 and TRBJ2-7, with 8 bases matching TRBD1. The ends lost 4 bases at V and 5 bases at J; junction bases unmatched: 8. CDR3 length: 14 amino acids. Looked up from germline, CDR1 is SGHRS and CDR2 is YFSETQ.